The source of this T cell receptor (beta chain) is a study of blood T cell repertoires in COVID-19. In the study overall: Acute-phase and convalescent COVID-19 samples originated in the United States, Italy and Spain.

Profiled with immunoSEQ multiplex PCR; TCRdb holds only in-frame clones, not every one. In the table there are roughly 80,000 clones, 84% of which are singletons. The CDR3 is 14 amino acids. V gave up 2 bases and J gave up 5 bases; unmatched junction bases: 2. CDR1 is SEHNR and CDR2 is FQNEAQ in the germline V gene (reference sequence). The clonotype comes from a man aged 50-60 years with acute or convalescent COVID-19. This chain links TRBV7-9 with TRBJ2-5, with 10 bases fitting TRBD1. Sequencing was carried out using peripheral blood. Here the CDR3 DNA reads TGTGCCAGCAGCTTACTGGGACAGGGGGAGACCCAGTACTTC. It yields the protein CASSLLGQGETQYF.